These 2 T cell receptor beta chains were sequenced from one sample in a study of Ad26.COV2.S vaccination and SARS-CoV-2 variants. Treatment: 19 received Ad26.COV2.S at low or high dose, single or two shots; 5 received placebo; per-sample allocation not given. Collection of samples fell on day 63 after the first vaccine or placebo injection. Clones were read by immunoSEQ multiplex PCR, and TCRdb kept only the in-frame ones, dropping some. The sample lists about 400,000 clones, 75% to 90% occurring once. Sequenced here: peripheral blood, sampled in a trial of Ad26.COV2.S vaccine versus placebo. The receptors here all came from a person between 18 and 65 years old who received the Ad26.COV2.S COVID-19 vaccine or a placebo.

The genes are TRBV19 and TRBJ2-2, with 12 bases lining up with TRBD2. The CDR3 totals 14 residues. Trimming removed 9 bases from V and 8 bases from J; junction bases left unmatched: 7. The germline gives CDR1 LNHDA, CDR2 SQIVND (reference sequence). The CDR3 here is CASRLAGDLGELFF. For the CDR3, the DNA is TGTGCCAGCCGACTAGCGGGAGATCTGGGGGAGCTGTTTTTT.

This sequence joins TRBV7-2 and TRBJ1-2; 9 bases map to TRBD1. From germline, CDR1 is SGHTA and CDR2 FQGNSA. The CDR3 sequence is 14 residues long. J lost 8 bases, V lost 1 base, and 5 bases had no gene match. CDR3 sequence (DNA): TGTGCCAGCAGCTTAGGCCGGACAGGGGAAGGCTACACCTTC. As protein: CASSLGRTGEGYTF.